These 26 T cell receptor beta chains were all obtained from the same sample, sequenced in a study of T cell changes during pregnancy in multiple sclerosis. TCRdb's copy holds only in-frame clones and misses some; the assay was immunoSEQ multiplex PCR. Of 51,000 or so clones in the sample, about 92% were seen once. The sequencing used peripheral blood, collected in the second trimester of pregnancy. All receptors come from a female donor with multiple sclerosis, enrolled in a pregnancy study.

The chain employs TRBV15 and TRBJ1-4; 10 bases line up with TRBD1. The CDR3 covers 18 residues. Germline V gene sequence: CDR1 LNHNV, CDR2 YYDKDF (reference sequence). V lost 0 bases and J lost 6; bases outside the gene matches: 10. CDR3 DNA: TGTGCCACCAGCAGAGATTTGGCGGGAGGGACAGGGGATGAAAAACTGTTTTTT. Its translation is CATSRDLAGGTGDEKLFF.

The V gene is TRBV7-9, the J gene TRBJ2-7, with D possibly matching TRBD1 (6 bases). V was pared by 0 bases and J by 2 bases, with 17 bases between. The CDR3 spans 17 residues. Germline lookup yields CDR1 SEHNR and CDR2 FQNEAQ (reference sequence). DNA of the CDR3: TGTGCCAGCAGCTTAGCGGGGCAGGGGCGTTATACCTACGAGCAGTACTTC. As protein: CASSLAGQGRYTYEQYF.

The CDR3 DNA reads TGTGCCAGCAGCAACGATTCGGGACACCCGAATCAGCCCCAGCATTTT. This codes for CASSNDSGHPNQPQHF. J is TRBJ1-5 and V is TRBV21-1; TRBD1 is taken as the D call from the table, unchecked against the DNA. TRBV21-1 is a documented pseudogene. The CDR3 contains 16 residues.

The chain carries TRBV6-1 and TRBJ1-2, with D hard to call. Trimming took 2 bases from V and 4 from J, leaving 11 bases between them. Germline V gene lookup returns CDR1 MNHNS and CDR2 SASEGT. This CDR3 has 14 amino acids. The CDR3 DNA follows: TGTGCCAGCAGTGAAAGCGGCAGATCCTATGGCTACACCTTC. Its protein is CASSESGRSYGYTF.

The table lists this clone with a count of one. J is TRBJ1-3 and V is TRBV11-1; 8 nucleotides line up with TRBD1. The CDR3 sequence is 16 residues long. Germline CDR1 and CDR2: SGHAT and FQDESV (reference sequence). Unmatched junction bases numbered 5, after V lost 4 bases and J lost 0 bases. In DNA form, the CDR3 reads TGTGCCAGCAGCTCGGACAGGGCCAACTCTGGAAACACCATATATTTT. Protein sequence: CASSSDRANSGNTIYF.

The chain employs TRBV4-1 and TRBJ2-4; 13 positions match TRBD2. Germline V gene data show CDR1 as MGHRA and CDR2 as YSYEKL. V was pared by 6 bases and J by 6 bases, with 11 bases of the junction left unmatched. This CDR3 comprises 17 residues. The CDR3 here is CASRTTSGRAARNIQYF. CDR3 DNA sequence: TGCGCCAGCAGGACTACTAGCGGGAGGGCCGCAAGAAACATTCAGTACTTC.

This clone appeared once. The chain couples TRBV11-3 to TRBJ2-1; possible D gene TRBD1, 5 bases. Germline assignment: CDR1 SGHNT and CDR2 YENEEA. This CDR3 region has 14 residues. V lost 7 bases to trimming and J lost 0 bases, with 10 bases between them. The CDR3 nucleotides read TGTGCCAGCATCGGTGACAGCTCCTACAATGAGCAGTTCTTC. As protein: CASIGDSSYNEQFF.

V and J are TRBV5-4 and TRBJ2-5, with D hard to call. The germline CDR1 and CDR2 sequences are SGHNT and YYREEE (reference sequence). V was pared by 1 base and J by 1 base, with 11 bases between. This CDR3 has 15 amino acids. The CDR3 nucleotides read TGTGCCAGCAGCTTGAGCAACTTACCCCAAGAGACCCAGTACTTC. This encodes CASSLSNLPQETQYF. The variable domain in full, with the rest retrieved from reference TRBV5-4 and TRBJ2-5, is ETGVTQSPTHLIKTRGQQVTLRCSSQSGHNTVSWYQQALGQGPQFIFQYYREEENGRGNFPPRFSGLQFPNYSSELNVNALELDDSALYLCASSLSNLPQETQYFGPGTRLLVL.

The chain has TRBV5-6 and TRBJ2-2; perhaps TRBD1 as D (5 bases). There are 17 residues in the CDR3. Germline V gene lookup returns CDR1 SGHDT and CDR2 YYEEEE. The V and J ends lost 0 bases and 6 bases respectively, with 18 bases between them. The chain's CDR3 is CASSLAGQDLVAGELFF. The CDR3 DNA reads as TGTGCCAGCAGCTTGGCCGGACAAGACCTAGTGGCCGGGGAGCTGTTTTTT.

V is TRBV4-2 and J is TRBJ2-7; 9 nucleotides match TRBD1. The CDR3 sequence is 15 residues long. Looked up from germline, CDR1 is LGHNA and CDR2 is YNFKEQ. After removal of 3 bases from V and 4 bases from J, the junction contained 7 bases not matched to a gene. The CDR3 region is CASSHEGTGQYEQYF. The CDR3 DNA is TGTGCCAGCAGCCACGAGGGGACAGGGCAATACGAGCAGTACTTC.

This clone was seen once. V gene TRBV19 combines with J gene TRBJ2-2; D might be TRBD1 (6 bases). Looked up from germline, CDR1 is LNHDA and CDR2 is SQIVND (reference sequence). This CDR3 is 16 amino acids long. V gave up 5 bases and J gave up 7 bases, with 20 bases separating them. The CDR3 DNA follows: TGTGCCAGTAGTTCAACCGCAGGGGCACGAGGCGGGGAGCTGTTTTTT. Translated: CASSSTAGARGGELFF.

The chain has TRBV19 and TRBJ2-1; TRBD2 matches 11 bases. The length of the CDR3 is 14 residues. Trimming at V came to 5 bases and at J to 7 bases, leaving 4 bases not matched to a gene. CDR1 is LNHDA, CDR2 SQIVND, per germline (reference sequence). The CDR3 here is CASSLLAGGNEQFF. In DNA, the CDR3 is TGTGCCAGTAGTCTATTAGCGGGAGGGAATGAGCAGTTCTTC.

The chain links TRBV6-4 to TRBJ1-1, with unresolved D. V was clipped by 0 bases and J by 3 bases, with 20 bases between them. There are 18 residues in the CDR3. Germline CDR1 is MRHNA and CDR2 is SNTAGT. CDR3 residues: CASSDSRTGRWMDTEAFF. The CDR3 coding sequence is TGTGCCAGCAGTGACTCGAGGACTGGTCGATGGATGGACACTGAAGCTTTCTTT.

This clone was seen once. This sequence joins TRBV19 and TRBJ2-1; maybe TRBD1 (6 bases). The CDR3 sequence is 13 residues long. Per the germline V gene, CDR1 is LNHDA and CDR2 is SQIVND (reference sequence). The ends were cut back, 5 bases at V and 8 bases at J, with 13 bases in the middle. CDR3 loop: CASSVWTADEQFF. DNA of the CDR3: TGTGCCAGTAGTGTTTGGACAGCGGATGAGCAGTTCTTC.

The chain has TRBV7-3 and TRBJ2-7; 9 nucleotides line up with TRBD2. The CDR3 loop spans 14 amino acids. Trimming removed 8 bases from V and 0 bases from J; junction bases left unmatched: 5. Germline V gene data show CDR1 as SGHTA and CDR2 as FQGTGA. CDR3 in DNA: TGTGCCAGCTCCCCTAGCGGGAACTCCTACGAGCAGTACTTC. Encoded protein: CASSPSGNSYEQYF.

This chain links TRBV10-2 with TRBJ2-7; 10 nucleotides align to TRBD1. The V gene's germline CDR1 is WSHSY and CDR2 SAAADI. V lost 2 bases to trimming and J lost 4 bases; unmatched junction nucleotides: 2. This CDR3 contains 14 residues. The CDR3 nucleotides read TGCGCCAGCAGTGAGGGGACAGGGGTATACGAGCAGTACTTC. Translated, it gives CASSEGTGVYEQYF.

Only one count was recorded for this clone. The rearrangement joins TRBV7-3 to TRBJ2-1; TRBD2 aligns across 12 bases. The V and J ends lost 6 bases and 7 bases, in that order; junction bases with no gene match: 16. The germline V gene encodes CDR1 SGHTA and CDR2 FQGTGA. CDR3 length: 18 amino acids. This CDR3 reads CASSWVASGRASQNEQFF. The CDR3 nucleotides are TGTGCCAGCAGTTGGGTGGCTAGCGGGAGGGCCAGTCAGAATGAGCAGTTCTTC.

V is TRBV14 and J is TRBJ1-2, with D possibly being TRBD1 (5 bases). Trimming pared 0 bases from V and 6 bases from J, leaving 14 bases between. The CDR3 covers 15 residues. Germline lookup yields CDR1 SGHDN and CDR2 FVKESK. Here the CDR3 DNA reads TGTGCCAGCAGCCAAGAGGGGCTTTATCCCCATGGCTACACCTTC. Translating it yields CASSQEGLYPHGYTF.

V and J are TRBV19 and TRBJ2-7; TRBD2 matches 8 bases. With 1 base clipped from V and 2 bases from J, the junction kept 10 bases outside the gene matches. The CDR3 totals 17 residues. Germline lookup yields CDR1 LNHDA and CDR2 SQIVND (reference sequence). In nucleotides, the CDR3 is TGTGCCAGTAGTATAGGGACTAGCTTAAACCAAGCCTACGAGCAGTACTTC. It yields the protein CASSIGTSLNQAYEQYF.

This rearrangement joins TRBV9 to TRBJ2-5, with a weak D call TRBD2 (6 bases). CDR3 length: 15 amino acids. Trimming removed 1 base from V and 2 bases from J, with 12 bases in between. Germline V gene lookup returns CDR1 SGDLS and CDR2 YYNGEE. The chain's CDR3 is CASSVTEGPQETQYF. CDR3 coding DNA: TGTGCCAGCAGCGTAACGGAGGGACCACAAGAGACCCAGTACTTC.

This clone occurred once. This rearrangement joins TRBV28 to TRBJ1-1, with D unresolved. The CDR3 contains 16 residues. The germline gives CDR1 MDHEN, CDR2 SYDVKM. V gave up 7 bases and J gave up 4 bases, with 22 bases separating them. CDR3 protein: CASTPVARAAATEAFF. The CDR3 nucleotides read TGTGCCAGCACCCCAGTTGCGAGAGCGGCGGCCACTGAAGCTTTCTTT.

The CDR3 sequence is CASSLDGGQPQHF. For the CDR3, the DNA is TGTGCCAGCAGCCTAGACGGCGGCCAGCCCCAGCATTTT. This sequence joins TRBV7-2 and TRBJ1-5; the D is unclear. Germline V CDR1 and CDR2: SGHTA, FQGNSA. The V and J ends lost 5 bases and 7 bases respectively, with 12 bases between them. CDR3 length: 13 residues.

The rearrangement uses TRBV5-6 and TRBJ2-3; D might be TRBD2 (5 bases). From germline, CDR1 is SGHDT and CDR2 YYEEEE. With 2 bases removed from V and 7 bases from J, the gap between germline ends came to 14 bases. The CDR3 loop spans 14 amino acids. Written as DNA, the CDR3 is TGTGCCAGCAGCTTCCCCCTCGAGGGTCATACGCAGTATTTT. Translation: CASSFPLEGHTQYF.

V and J are TRBV2 and TRBJ2-3, with D perhaps TRBD2 (6 bases). V lost 7 bases and J lost 2, with 16 bases in between. CDR3 length equals 15 residues. The germline CDR1 and CDR2 sequences are SNHLY and FYNNEI. The CDR3 sequence is CASKDIADPTDTQYF. CDR3 in DNA: TGTGCCAGCAAGGATATAGCGGACCCCACAGATACGCAGTATTTT.

V and J are TRBV7-2 and TRBJ2-7; a possible D gene is TRBD1 (5 bases). The CDR3 consists of 13 residues. The germline V gene has CDR1 SGHTA and CDR2 FQGNSA. V dropped 5 bases and J dropped 1 base, with 9 bases sitting between them. The CDR3 DNA reads TGTGCCAGCAGCCCAGGGCCTTCCTACGAGCAGTACTTC. This sequence encodes CASSPGPSYEQYF.

This clone was counted once. This chain uses TRBV19 with TRBJ2-7; possible D gene TRBD2, 5 bases. Trimming shortened V by 0 bases and J by 7 bases, and 10 bases separated the two germline ends. Looked up from germline, CDR1 is LNHDA and CDR2 is SQIVND (reference sequence). The CDR3 consists of 13 residues. CDR3 sequence: CASSIDGRREQYF. Here the CDR3 DNA reads TGTGCCAGTAGTATAGATGGGAGACGGGAGCAGTACTTC.